This TCR beta chain was identified during a study of T cell repertoires in cytomegalovirus infection. Turning to the study itself: From public TCR beta signatures came an indication of both CMV infection and matching HLA type.

This CDR3 is 13 amino acids long. Germline trimming cut 4 bases from V and 3 bases from J; bases unmatched to any gene: 3. The germline CDR1 and CDR2 sequences are KGHSH and LQKENI. This clonotype was counted a few times. TCRdb re-called the reads with MiXCR, one entry per CDR3 protein. The data contain around 300,000 distinct CDR3 sequences, about 25% of them singletons. The chain combines TRBV18 with TRBJ2-7, with 7 bases matching TRBD1. The sample was PBMCs. The receptor was derived from a human donor in good health (CMV status not recorded). Some clones in this sample may be carry-over from other donors' samples. In nucleotides, the CDR3 is TGTGCCAGCTCACGCCGGGACAGCTACGAGCAGTACTTC. It codes for CASSRRDSYEQYF.